The 8 T cell receptor beta chains listed next were all sequenced from one sample in a study of cytomegalovirus exposure and HLA in healthy donors. Primers included in the PCR were 60 Vbeta and 13 Jbeta primers. The protocol was immunoSEQ multiplex PCR, while the TCRdb copy is restricted to in-frame clones and leaves out a portion. The sample holds 160,000 or so clones, 70% to 80% seen once. Sequenced: PBMCs. The source is a man aged 25-45 years in good health and CMV-seronegative.

The chain links TRBV5-8 to TRBJ1-1; D possibly corresponds to TRBD1 (5 bases). Per the germline V gene, CDR1 is SGHTS and CDR2 is YDEGEE. Between the trimmed V and J ends, which lost 1 base and 2 bases, there was a span of 9 bases. This CDR3 region has 14 residues. The CDR3 region is CASSLLDSNTEAFF. The DNA of the CDR3 is TGTGCCAGCAGCTTGTTAGACAGCAACACTGAAGCTTTCTTT.

The gene calls are TRBV5-1 and TRBJ2-7; D not certain. This CDR3 is 12 amino acids long. The V end was cut by 2 bases, the J end by 5 bases, with 8 bases between. Germline values: CDR1 SGHRS, CDR2 YFSETQ. The CDR3 protein is CASSLPEDEQYF. CDR3 DNA sequence: TGCGCCAGCAGCTTACCAGAGGACGAGCAGTACTTC. Full variable domain (remainder filled in from reference TRBV5-1 and TRBJ2-7): KAGVTQTPRYLIKTRGQQVTLSCSPISGHRSVSWYQQTPGQGLQFLFEYFSETQRNKGNFPGRFSGRQFSNSRSEMNVSTLELGDSALYLCASSLPEDEQYFGPGTRLTVT.

The chain employs TRBV7-9 and TRBJ2-5; TRBD2 is a possible D gene (6 bases). This CDR3 has 16 amino acids. The germline V gene has CDR1 SEHNR and CDR2 FQNEAQ (reference sequence). V was trimmed by 5 bases and J by 0 bases, leaving 16 bases between them. The CDR3 spells CASSPRALAYQETQYF. CDR3 bases: TGTGCCAGCAGCCCTCGGGCGCTAGCGTACCAAGAGACCCAGTACTTC.

The chain links TRBV13 to TRBJ2-7; possible D gene TRBD2, 7 bases. V dropped 2 bases and J dropped 1 base, with 15 bases sitting between them. This CDR3 region has 16 residues. Germline V CDR1 and CDR2: PRHDT, FYEKMQ (reference sequence). In nucleotides, the CDR3 is TGTGCCAGCAGCTTATTTGGGGGGCGGGGGTCCTACGAGCAGTACTTC. This translates into CASSLFGGRGSYEQYF.

V and J are TRBV30 and TRBJ2-1; 7 bases map to TRBD1. J gave up 5 bases and V 4 bases, and 5 bases lay outside the gene matches. The CDR3 runs to 13 residues. Germline CDR1 reads GTSNPN; CDR2 reads SVGIG (reference sequence). The DNA of the CDR3 is TGTGCCTGGAACAGGGGCCGGAACAATGAGCAGTTCTTC. Protein product: CAWNRGRNNEQFF. Filled out from reference TRBV30 and TRBJ2-1, the complete variable domain reads SQTIHQWPATLVQPVGSPLSLECTVEGTSNPNLYWYRQAAGRGLQLLFYSVGIGQISSEVPQNLSASRPQDRQFILSSKKLLLSDSGFYLCAWNRGRNNEQFFGPGTRLTVL.

The chain joins TRBV5-1 to TRBJ1-4; 9 bases match TRBD1. There are 16 residues in the CDR3. V lost 0 bases and J lost 4; bases outside the gene matches: 4. Germline CDR1 is SGHRS and CDR2 is YFSETQ. CDR3 loop: CASSLAPTGGNEKLFF. In nucleotides, the CDR3 is TGCGCCAGCAGCTTGGCGCCGACAGGGGGTAATGAAAAACTGTTTTTT.

The rearrangement links TRBV4-3 to TRBJ2-7; 9 bases align to TRBD1. Germline assignment: CDR1 LGHNA and CDR2 YSLEER. CDR3 length: 15 residues. Trimming took 4 bases from V and 6 from J; bases not matched to a gene: 10. CDR3 DNA sequence: TGCGCCAGCAGCCGCGACCCCCACAGGGGGCCCGAGCAGTACTTC. Its translation: CASSRDPHRGPEQYF.

The V call is TRBV6-6, the J call TRBJ1-6, with TRBD1 matching 7 bases. The CDR3 is made up of 16 amino acids. V was clipped by 5 bases and J by 5 bases; unmatched bases: 9. Germline V gene sequence: CDR1 MNHNY, CDR2 SVGAGI (reference sequence). The CDR3, as DNA: TGTGCCAGCAGTAATGGACAGGCTACCGATAATTCACCCCTCCACTTT. Translated, it gives CASSNGQATDNSPLHF.